Shown below are 25 T cell receptor beta chains from a single sample sequenced in a study of control samples from healthy donors and cancer patients. Profiled with immunoSEQ multiplex PCR; TCRdb holds only in-frame clones, not every one. The data contain 40,000 to 50,000 clones, approximately 93% of them seen just once; the ten biggest clones take up 23%. The sample was PBMCs. The receptors shown here come from a woman in her fifties or sixties with head and neck cancer.

The chain has TRBV4-3 and TRBJ1-4; possible D gene TRBD1, 5 bases. Germline CDR1 reads LGHNA; CDR2 reads YSLEER. The V end was cut by 3 bases, the J end by 3 bases, with 11 bases between. This CDR3 is built from 15 residues. The CDR3 is CASSQSGLANEKLFF. CDR3 bases: TGCGCCAGCAGCCAGTCAGGGCTGGCTAATGAAAAACTGTTTTTT.

The gene calls are TRBV30 and TRBJ2-6; 9 bases fit TRBD1. Looked up from germline, CDR1 is GTSNPN and CDR2 is SVGIG (reference sequence). This CDR3 comprises 17 residues. V lost 4 bases to trimming and J lost 1 base; unmatched junction nucleotides: 8. CDR3 bases: TGTGCCTGGACCCCGGGACAGGGCCTATCTGGGGCCAACGTCCTGACTTTC. As protein: CAWTPGQGLSGANVLTF.

V is TRBV6-2 or TRBV6-3 and J is TRBJ1-1; no definite D call. The CDR3 runs to 13 residues. The V end was cut by 2 bases, the J end by 1 base, with 5 bases between. Germline lookup yields CDR1 MNHEY and CDR2 SVGEGT. The CDR3 reads CASSYRRNTEAFF. Written as DNA, the CDR3 is TGTGCCAGCAGTTACAGGAGGAACACTGAAGCTTTCTTT.

CDR3 DNA: TGTGCCAGCAGTTTCCAGACAGGGCTCACTGAAGCTTTCTTT. Residues: CASSFQTGLTEAFF. The gene calls are TRBV28 and TRBJ1-1; 7 nucleotides match TRBD1. Trimming cost V 3 bases and J 4 bases; bases outside gene matches: 5. CDR3 length equals 14 residues. Germline CDR1 MDHEN, CDR2 SYDVKM.

This clone was seen just once. This chain joins TRBV29-1 and TRBJ2-7; TRBD1 matches at 10 bases. CDR1 and CDR2 from the germline V gene are SQVTM and ANQGSEA. CDR3 length: 14 amino acids. Trimming removed 6 bases from V and 5 bases from J; junction bases left unmatched: 10. CDR3 loop: CSVEPGQGTHEQYF. In DNA form, the CDR3 reads TGCAGCGTCGAGCCGGGACAGGGGACCCACGAGCAGTACTTC.

The chain combines TRBV20-1 with TRBJ1-1; D uncertain. The CDR3 spans 12 residues. Per germline, CDR1 DFQATT and CDR2 SNEGSKA (reference sequence). Trimming took 3 bases from V and 1 from J, leaving 6 bases between them. CDR3 sequence reads: CSASPGNTEAFF. The CDR3 nucleotides are TGCAGTGCTAGTCCAGGGAACACTGAAGCTTTCTTT.

The CDR3 DNA sequence: TGTGCCAGCAGTTTCGGGAACACTGAAGCTTTCTTT. It codes for CASSFGNTEAFF. This sequence joins TRBV28 and TRBJ1-1; D gene ambiguous. V shed 3 bases and J shed 1 base, with 3 bases lying between them. Germline CDR1 MDHEN, CDR2 SYDVKM. The CDR3 contains 12 residues.

The chain combines TRBV24-1 with TRBJ1-1; D gene uncertain. Per the germline V gene, CDR1 is KGHDR and CDR2 is SFDVKD. The CDR3 has 15 amino acids. V dropped 5 bases and J dropped 1 base, with 13 bases sitting between them. CDR3 loop: CATSGWSGSNTEAFF. For the CDR3, the DNA is TGTGCCACCAGTGGATGGTCAGGATCGAACACTGAAGCTTTCTTT.

The genes are TRBV3-1 (or the pseudogene TRBV3-2) and TRBJ2-7; D not resolved. CDR1 and CDR2 (germline): LGHDT, YNNKEL (reference sequence). This CDR3 comprises 14 residues. Trimming removed 3 bases at V and 3 bases at J, with 12 bases between. The CDR3 bases are TGTGCCAGCAGCCAGGGAAAGGGCAACTACGAGCAGTACTTC. Translation gives CASSQGKGNYEQYF.

The chain's CDR3 is CASSLMTSITGELFF. CDR3 bases: TGTGCCAGCAGTTTGATGACAAGCATAACCGGGGAGCTGTTTTTT. The chain uses TRBV28 and TRBJ2-2; no reliable D call. Trimming removed 3 bases at V and 5 bases at J, with 13 bases between. The CDR3 covers 15 residues. Per germline, CDR1 MDHEN and CDR2 SYDVKM.

The chain joins TRBV19 to TRBJ1-1; TRBD1 aligns across 7 bases. Unmatched junction bases numbered 8, after V lost 7 bases and J lost 6 bases. Germline CDR1 and CDR2: LNHDA and SQIVND (reference sequence). This CDR3 is built from 13 residues. CDR3 residues: CASKETRGAEAFF. The CDR3 DNA reads TGTGCCAGTAAGGAGACCAGGGGGGCTGAAGCTTTCTTT.

V usage is TRBV29-1 and J usage is TRBJ1-5; 8 bases fit TRBD1. V was pared by 7 bases and J by 0 bases, with 8 bases of the junction left unmatched. Germline V lookup: CDR1 SQVTM, CDR2 ANQGSEA. The CDR3 runs to 15 residues. The CDR3 region is CSAGEGQDSNQPQHF. CDR3 bases: TGCAGCGCCGGGGAGGGACAGGATAGCAATCAGCCCCAGCATTTT.

The chain carries TRBV12-5 and TRBJ2-1, with TRBD2 identical over 8 bases. The junction had 0 bases not matched to a gene; V was cut back by 1 base and J by 7 bases. The germline CDR1 and CDR2 sequences are LGHNT and FRNRAP. The CDR3 is 13 amino acids. CDR3 DNA sequence: TGTGCTAGTGGTTTGGGCGGGGGGAATGAGCAGTTCTTC. Protein sequence: CASGLGGGNEQFF.

Here the CDR3 reads CASSFGQGATYEQYF. Here the CDR3 DNA reads TGTGCCAGCAGCTTTGGACAGGGGGCGACCTACGAGCAGTACTTC. V and J are TRBV11-2 and TRBJ2-7; TRBD1 agrees at 11 bases. The ends lost 3 bases at V and 2 bases at J; junction bases unmatched: 3. Germline V gene sequence: CDR1 SGHAT, CDR2 FQNNGV. This CDR3 is 15 amino acids long.

The chain carries TRBV6-1 and TRBJ2-4; D is perhaps TRBD1 (5 bases). The CDR3 is made up of 15 amino acids. Trimming cost V 1 base and J 12 bases, with 19 bases left between them. Germline CDR1 and CDR2: MNHNS and SASEGT. The chain's CDR3 is CASSEVPGSQGAQYF. CDR3 in DNA: TGTGCCAGCAGTGAAGTTCCAGGCTCCCAAGGGGCTCAGTACTTC.

V and J are TRBV7-9 and TRBJ2-1; 9 bases agree with TRBD2. The germline CDR1 and CDR2 sequences are SEHNR and FQNEAQ (reference sequence). Trimming removed 8 bases from V and 0 bases from J; junction bases left unmatched: 14. This CDR3 is 18 amino acids long. The CDR3 protein is CASFRKREALSSYNEQFF. Here the CDR3 DNA reads TGTGCCAGCTTCAGGAAGCGGGAGGCCTTGAGCTCCTACAATGAGCAGTTCTTC.

This chain connects TRBV5-1 to TRBJ2-7; TRBD1 aligns across 8 bases. The CDR3 is 14 amino acids. Germline V CDR1 and CDR2: SGHRS, YFSETQ. Trimming removed 0 bases from V and 3 bases from J; junction bases left unmatched: 2. CDR3 sequence reads: CASSLDDRGYEQYF. CDR3 nucleotide sequence: TGCGCCAGCAGCTTGGATGACAGGGGCTACGAGCAGTACTTC.

This chain links TRBV3-1 (or the pseudogene TRBV3-2) with TRBJ1-2, with 7 bases identical to TRBD1. V gave up 5 bases and J gave up 2 bases; unmatched junction bases: 2. The germline V gene has CDR1 LGHDT and CDR2 YNNKEL (reference sequence). The CDR3 loop spans 13 amino acids. Here the CDR3 DNA reads TGTGCCAGCAGCGGGGGACAGAACTATGGCTACACCTTC. Translated: CASSGGQNYGYTF.

The chain couples TRBV10-3 to TRBJ2-7, with no clear D. This CDR3 comprises 13 residues. The germline V gene encodes CDR1 ENHRY and CDR2 SYGVKD. Trimming pared 2 bases from V and 3 bases from J, leaving 8 bases between. The CDR3 DNA reads TGTGCCATCAGTGAGGCCCCGCACTACGAGCAGTACTTC. Protein: CAISEAPHYEQYF.

The gene calls are TRBV19 and TRBJ1-5; maybe TRBD1 (6 bases). V lost 8 bases, J lost 7 bases, and 15 bases lay in between. The CDR3 loop spans 13 amino acids. CDR1 and CDR2 (germline): LNHDA, SQIVND (reference sequence). The CDR3 nucleotides read TGTGCCAGTGACCGCAGGGGAGACCAGCCCCAGCATTTT. Translating gives CASDRRGDQPQHF.

V is TRBV4-1 and J is TRBJ2-5; D not certain. The CDR3 is 13 amino acids. V lost 4 bases and J 5 bases, leaving 11 bases between the germline ends. The germline V gene encodes CDR1 MGHRA and CDR2 YSYEKL. The CDR3 nucleotides are TGCGCCAGCAGCCTCGGTTCGATGGAGACCCAGTACTTC. Translating gives CASSLGSMETQYF.

The chain recombines TRBV6-5 with TRBJ1-5; D unclear. Germline loops: CDR1 MNHEY, CDR2 SVGAGI. V lost 0 bases and J 3 bases, leaving 3 bases between the germline ends. CDR3 length: 13 amino acids. CDR3 sequence: CASSYSANQPQHF. The CDR3 bases are TGTGCCAGCAGTTACTCAGCCAATCAGCCCCAGCATTTT.

This chain uses TRBV7-2 with TRBJ1-2; 8 nucleotides match TRBD1. Looked up from germline, CDR1 is SGHTA and CDR2 is FQGNSA. V gave up 11 bases and J gave up 2 bases; unmatched junction bases: 4. This CDR3 comprises 12 residues. DNA for the CDR3: TGTGCCCTACAGGGGGACAACTATGGCTACACCTTC. It encodes CALQGDNYGYTF.

As regards this clone: The same CDR3 also results from other DNA sequences found in this sample. For the CDR3, the DNA is TGTGCCAGCAGCCAAGGGGGTGTCACTGAAGCTTTCTTT. It is translated as CASSQGGVTEAFF. The chain has TRBV3-1 (or the pseudogene TRBV3-2) and TRBJ1-1; D uncertain. The CDR3 is made up of 13 amino acids. Germline CDR1 LGHDT, CDR2 YNNKEL (reference sequence). V was trimmed by 1 base and J by 4 bases, leaving 7 bases between them.

This chain uses TRBV24-1 with TRBJ1-5, with D unresolved. Looked up from germline, CDR1 is KGHDR and CDR2 is SFDVKD. The CDR3 has 14 amino acids. Trimming left V 0 bases short and J 3 bases short, with 5 bases between. The CDR3 reads CATSDLAVNQPQHF. In DNA form, the CDR3 reads TGTGCCACCAGTGATTTGGCAGTCAATCAGCCCCAGCATTTT.